The next 25 T cell receptor beta chains were all read from a single sample in a study of T cell repertoires in cytomegalovirus infection. TCRdb called the reads again in MiXCR, with one record for every CDR3 protein. Of 200,000 to 300,000 distinct CDR3 sequences detected, roughly 9% appear once; the ten largest clones hold about 14%. Material for sequencing was PBMCs. Source of these receptors: a human donor in good health (CMV status not recorded). Some clones in this sample may be carry-over from other donors' samples.

In its sample, this clonotype was seen a few times. The genes are TRBV15 and TRBJ1-1; no definite D call. The V gene's germline CDR1 is LNHNV and CDR2 YYDKDF (reference sequence). The CDR3 length is 17 residues. V dropped 2 bases and J dropped 0 bases, with 16 bases sitting between them. The CDR3 spells CATSRMIHSDLNTEAFF. CDR3 in DNA: TGTGCCACCAGCAGAATGATTCACAGCGACCTGAACACTGAAGCTTTCTTT.

This clonotype was recorded a few times. V and J are TRBV6-6 and TRBJ2-5; 7 nucleotides agree with TRBD2. CDR1 and CDR2 (germline): MNHNY, SVGAGI (reference sequence). The ends lost 4 bases at V and 7 bases at J; junction bases unmatched: 6. The CDR3 sequence is 13 residues long. CDR3 region: CASSSSGPGTQYF. The CDR3 nucleotides are TGTGCCAGCAGTTCTAGCGGCCCCGGGACCCAGTACTTC.

The table lists this clonotype with a few counts. The genes are TRBV29-1 and TRBJ2-3; TRBD2 matches at 7 bases. Trimming at V came to 0 bases and at J to 5 bases, leaving 5 bases not matched to a gene. This CDR3 has 14 amino acids. CDR1 and CDR2 from the germline V gene are SQVTM and ANQGSEA. In nucleotides, the CDR3 is TGCAGCGTTGAAGAAAGCGGGGTTGGAGATACGCAGTATTTT. The encoded protein is CSVEESGVGDTQYF.

This clonotype has at least ten counts. The chain combines TRBV7-8 with TRBJ2-3; D unresolved. CDR1 is SGHVS, CDR2 FQNEAQ, per germline. Trimming cost V 6 bases and J 2 bases, with 6 bases left between them. This CDR3 contains 12 residues. The CDR3 DNA reads TGTGCCAGCAGTTATATCACAGATACGCAGTATTTT. Amino acid sequence: CASSYITDTQYF.

This clonotype was seen ten or more times. The chain joins TRBV7-2 to TRBJ1-1; possible D gene TRBD1, 6 bases. The length of the CDR3 is 15 residues. V was trimmed by 2 bases and J by 6 bases, leaving 16 bases between them. From germline, CDR1 is SGHTA and CDR2 FQGNSA. CDR3 amino acids: CASSLTLGGGPEAFF. The DNA of the CDR3 is TGTGCCAGCAGCTTAACCTTAGGCGGGGGCCCTGAAGCTTTCTTT. Using reference TRBV7-2 and TRBJ1-1 for the parts outside the CDR3, the full variable domain is GAGVSQSPSNKVTEKGKDVELRCDPISGHTALYWYRQSLGQGLEFLIYFQGNSAPDKSGLPSDRFSAERTGGSVSTLTIQRTQQEDSAVYLCASSLTLGGGPEAFFGQGTRLTVV.

This clonotype was detected ten times or more. The CDR3, as DNA: TGTGCCAGCAGCTCGGGGGGGGCTAACGATGAGCAGTTCTTC. Translation: CASSSGGANDEQFF. V gene TRBV7-9 combines with J gene TRBJ2-1; 8 positions agree with TRBD2. The CDR3 sequence is 14 residues long. The germline gives CDR1 SEHNR, CDR2 FQNEAQ (reference sequence). After removal of 4 bases from V and 8 bases from J, the junction contained 7 bases not matched to a gene.

This clonotype has ten or more counts. The chain recombines TRBV29-1 with TRBJ2-6, with a tentative D call TRBD1 (5 bases). This CDR3 has 18 amino acids. Trimming removed 5 bases from V and 0 bases from J, with 20 bases in between. CDR1 SQVTM and CDR2 ANQGSEA come from the germline V gene. The chain's CDR3 is CSVTATPRQHSGANVLTF. The CDR3 region has the DNA TGCAGCGTTACCGCCACCCCAAGACAGCACTCTGGGGCCAACGTCCTGACTTTC. The variable domain in full, completed from reference TRBV29-1 and TRBJ2-6, reads SAVISQKPSRDICQRGTSLTIQCQVDSQVTMMFWYRQQPGQSLTLIATANQGSEATYESGFVIDKFPISRPNLTFSTLTVSNMSPEDSSIYLCSVTATPRQHSGANVLTFGAGSRLTVL.

This clonotype was seen ten or more times. The chain's CDR3 is CASSLDRVGTYEQYF. CDR3 nucleotides: TGTGCCAGCAGCTTAGACAGGGTGGGGACCTACGAGCAGTACTTC. The chain is built from TRBV7-2 and TRBJ2-7; tentatively, D is TRBD1 (6 bases). The CDR3 extends over 15 amino acids. CDR1 and CDR2 from the germline V gene are SGHTA and FQGNSA. Trimming removed 1 base from V and 2 bases from J, with 12 bases in between.

In this sample, this clonotype turned up a few times. The chain recombines TRBV20-1 with TRBJ1-1; D call uncertain. The germline V gene encodes CDR1 DFQATT and CDR2 SNEGSKA (reference sequence). The CDR3 totals 11 residues. Here the CDR3 DNA reads TGCAGAGCCACCTTAAACACTGAAGCTTTCTTT. Translation gives CRATLNTEAFF.

In its sample, this clonotype was seen many times. The CDR3 DNA reads as TGTGCCAGCAGCTTTCAGGGGGGGCAAGAGACCCAGTACTTC. Translating gives CASSFQGGQETQYF. The chain carries TRBV7-2 and TRBJ2-5; D may correspond to TRBD1 or TRBD2 (7 bases each). The CDR3 contains 14 residues. The V and J ends lost 3 bases and 2 bases respectively, with 10 bases between them. In germline, CDR1 is SGHTA, CDR2 FQGNSA.

There are many counts of this clonotype. The chain employs TRBV7-2 and TRBJ2-7; D assignment may be TRBD1 or TRBD2 (5 bases each). V gave up 1 base and J gave up 3 bases, with 13 bases separating them. The CDR3 is made up of 15 amino acids. The germline V gene has CDR1 SGHTA and CDR2 FQGNSA. Here the CDR3 DNA reads TGTGCCAGCAGCTTAGTTTTGGGGACCGACTACGAGCAGTACTTC. Its protein is CASSLVLGTDYEQYF.

This clonotype was seen at least ten times. The gene calls are TRBV7-2 and TRBJ2-1; 11 bases are shared with TRBD2. This CDR3 is 13 amino acids long. V lost 4 bases and J lost 10; bases outside the gene matches: 3. CDR1 is SGHTA, CDR2 FQGNSA, per germline. Written as DNA, the CDR3 is TGTGCCAGCAGCTCGGTAGCGGGAGGGGAGCAGTTCTTC. Translation gives CASSSVAGGEQFF.

The V and J genes are TRBV20-1 and TRBJ2-5, with TRBD1 as a possible D gene (6 bases). CDR1 DFQATT and CDR2 SNEGSKA come from the germline V gene (reference sequence). CDR3 length equals 15 residues. V gave up 5 bases and J gave up 5 bases, with 21 bases separating them. The CDR3: CSADTVQGRGETQYF. The CDR3 coding sequence is TGCAGTGCTGATACCGTACAGGGTAGAGGGGAGACCCAGTACTTC.

This clonotype has a count of ten or more. The V gene is TRBV7-2, the J gene TRBJ2-7; D might be TRBD1 (5 bases). The V gene lost 0 bases and the J gene lost 2 bases, with 11 bases spanning the gap. The germline V gene encodes CDR1 SGHTA and CDR2 FQGNSA. The CDR3 runs 15 residues. The CDR3 spells CASSLASQAPYEQYF. DNA for the CDR3: TGTGCCAGCAGCTTAGCATCACAGGCCCCCTACGAGCAGTACTTC. The full variable domain, in which reference TRBV7-2 and TRBJ2-7 provide the parts outside the CDR3, is GAGVSQSPSNKVTEKGKDVELRCDPISGHTALYWYRQSLGQGLEFLIYFQGNSAPDKSGLPSDRFSAERTGGSVSTLTIQRTQQEDSAVYLCASSLASQAPYEQYFGPGTRLTVT.

Ten or more counts support this clonotype. J is TRBJ1-5 and V is TRBV6-6, with 7 nucleotides matching TRBD1. Trimming took 2 bases from V and 2 from J; bases not matched to a gene: 9. From germline, CDR1 is MNHNY and CDR2 SVGAGI (reference sequence). CDR3 length: 17 residues. CDR3 sequence reads: CASSYARQGQGNQPQHF. The CDR3 nucleotides are TGTGCCAGCAGTTACGCGAGACAGGGTCAAGGCAATCAGCCCCAGCATTTT.

This clonotype showed up many times. V usage is TRBV12-3 or TRBV12-4 and J usage is TRBJ2-7; D possibly corresponds to TRBD2 (5 bases). The CDR3 consists of 15 residues. V lost 5 bases, J lost 2 bases, and 16 bases lay in between. The CDR3 is CASSLITRGTYEQYF. CDR3 nucleotide sequence: TGTGCCAGCAGTCTGATCACCCGGGGAACCTACGAGCAGTACTTC.

CDR3 residues: CASSSAASGSNYGYTF. The CDR3, as DNA: TGTGCCAGCAGCTCCGCGGCGTCGGGTTCTAACTATGGCTACACCTTC. V usage is TRBV7-9 and J usage is TRBJ1-2; D unclear. V lost 4 bases and J lost 0, with 15 bases in between. There are 16 residues in the CDR3. The germline gives CDR1 SEHNR, CDR2 FQNEAQ (reference sequence).

This clonotype showed up many times. This chain joins TRBV4-3 and TRBJ2-7; 8 nucleotides agree with TRBD1. J lost 7 bases, V lost 0 bases, and 8 bases had no gene match. Germline assignment: CDR1 LGHNA and CDR2 YSLEER. CDR3 length equals 15 residues. The CDR3 nucleotides are TGCGCCAGCAGCCAAGATCCCAGGGGGCCGGGGGAGCAGTACTTC. Encoded protein: CASSQDPRGPGEQYF.

The sample holds many counts of this clonotype. The chain couples TRBV7-2 to TRBJ2-3; no clear D gene. This CDR3 spans 14 amino acids. Germline V gives CDR1 SGHTA, CDR2 FQGNSA. V dropped 4 bases and J dropped 0 bases, with 8 bases sitting between them. The CDR3 reads CASSSRISTDTQYF. The CDR3 DNA reads as TGTGCCAGCAGCTCCCGCATTAGCACAGATACGCAGTATTTT. The variable domain in full, completed from reference TRBV7-2 and TRBJ2-3, reads GAGVSQSPSNKVTEKGKDVELRCDPISGHTALYWYRQSLGQGLEFLIYFQGNSAPDKSGLPSDRFSAERTGGSVSTLTIQRTQQEDSAVYLCASSSRISTDTQYFGPGTRLTVL.

This clonotype was seen many times. The chain recombines TRBV12-3 or TRBV12-4 with TRBJ2-4, with 7 bases identical to TRBD2. V gave up 3 bases and J gave up 8 bases; unmatched junction bases: 7. The CDR3 is 14 amino acids. The CDR3 DNA sequence: TGTGCCAGCAGTTTTGGCGGGGGTGGGGACATTCAGTACTTC. Encoded protein: CASSFGGGGDIQYF.

This clonotype was detected only once. The chain recombines TRBV20-1 with TRBJ1-5; D is possibly TRBD1 (5 bases). The CDR3 is made up of 14 amino acids. The germline V gene encodes CDR1 DFQATT and CDR2 SNEGSKA (reference sequence). V was pared by 2 bases and J by 3 bases, with 11 bases between. CDR3 protein: CSARIGVNNQPQHF. DNA of the CDR3: TGCAGTGCTAGAATAGGGGTAAACAATCAGCCCCAGCATTTT.

This clonotype came up a few times. This chain uses TRBV6-1 with TRBJ2-3; D is ambiguous. V was clipped by 6 bases and J by 0 bases, with 19 bases between them. The germline V gene encodes CDR1 MNHNS and CDR2 SASEGT. The CDR3 runs to 17 residues. The CDR3 here is CASRPAGSGSSTDTQYF. The DNA of the CDR3 is TGTGCCAGCAGACCGGCCGGTTCGGGTTCTAGCACAGATACGCAGTATTTT.

The rearrangement joins TRBV4-3 to TRBJ2-7; TRBD1 might be the D (6 bases). The CDR3 spans 14 residues. The V gene lost 4 bases and the J gene lost 0 bases, with 10 bases spanning the gap. Germline CDR1 and CDR2: LGHNA and YSLEER. The CDR3 here is CASSPGVNSYEQYF. CDR3 DNA: TGCGCCAGCAGCCCAGGGGTCAACTCCTACGAGCAGTACTTC.

This clonotype was recorded at least ten times. V and J are TRBV7-8 and TRBJ1-4; the D is unclear. The CDR3 is made up of 19 amino acids. V lost 3 bases and J 3 bases, leaving 23 bases between the germline ends. Germline V lookup: CDR1 SGHVS, CDR2 FQNEAQ. This CDR3 reads CASSFFPATLGQPNEKLFF. The CDR3 coding sequence is TGTGCCAGCAGCTTCTTCCCCGCCACCCTTGGGCAGCCTAATGAAAAACTGTTTTTT.

The CDR3 is CASSAQGLNPQITQYF. The CDR3 DNA is TGTGCCAGCAGTGCCCAGGGCCTGAACCCCCAGATTACGCAGTATTTT. The chain carries TRBV28 and TRBJ2-3; TRBD1 might be the D (5 bases). Germline V gives CDR1 MDHEN, CDR2 SYDVKM. V gave up 5 bases and J gave up 8 bases, with 23 bases separating them. The CDR3 has 16 residues.